This T cell receptor (beta chain) was obtained from a study of metastatic and nonmetastatic thyroid tumors. Study context: Across blood and tumor or nodule tissue, repertoires from malignant and benign thyroid patients were compared with one another. Whole-study findings and limits: The study reportedly found significantly higher TCR beta diversity in malignant thyroid tumors than benign nodules, in blood and tumor.

No patient had received any treatment before thyroid surgery. In the study's own analysis: The study built a papillary thyroid cancer distant-metastasis classifier from CDR3 differences across clinicopathological groups. With MiXCR, TCRdb called clones anew from the PCR reads. These V and J calls rely on TCRdb rather than the paper's analysis. This table holds around 20,000 clones, around a quarter found once. This clone was recorded once. Antigen unknown. The CDR3 is 15 residues long. Germline CDR1 GTSNPN, CDR2 SVGIG (reference sequence). The V gene end was trimmed by 5 bases and the J gene end by 9 bases; junction bases not matched to a gene: 11.

J is TRBJ2-1 and V is TRBV30, with 12 bases lining up with TRBD2. This receptor was obtained from a female donor with papillary thyroid cancer or a benign thyroid nodule (not recorded which). Some clones in this sample may be carry-over from other donors' samples. The sequenced material came from tumor tissue. The CDR3 reads CAWAPGLAGLGEQFF. CDR3 bases: TGTGCCTGGGCCCCTGGACTAGCGGGACTCGGTGAGCAGTTCTTC.